This T cell receptor (beta chain) was captured by sequencing in a study of metastatic and nonmetastatic thyroid tumors. About the research overall: Thyroid patients, malignant and benign, had repertoires compared across blood and tumor or nodule tissue. Whole-study findings and limits: As reported, TCR beta diversity in blood and tumor was significantly higher in malignant thyroid tumors than in benign nodules.

This clone showed up many times. What it binds is unknown. MiXCR reprocessed the PCR reads for TCRdb. The sample contains around 20,000 clones, 15% to 20% of which appear only once. The CDR3 consists of 12 residues. Trimming removed 7 bases from V and 8 bases from J, with 14 bases in between. Germline CDR1 is MDHEN and CDR2 is SYDVKM. Among the patients, none had received any treatment before thyroid surgery. The sample comprised blood. The clonotype was recovered from a male donor with papillary thyroid cancer or a benign thyroid nodule (not recorded which). Some clones in this sample may be carry-over from other donors' samples. The chain recombines TRBV28 with TRBJ1-2; D unclear. The CDR3 loop reads CASTPKDFGYTF. The CDR3 nucleotides read TGTGCCAGCACCCCGAAAGACTTCGGCTACACCTTC.